In its sample, the clone carrying this T cell receptor beta chain was seen once. Sequencing was performed with immunoSEQ multiplex PCR; in TCRdb, only in-frame clones are kept and a portion is missing. The profile covers around 68,000 clones, with nearly 98% appearing a single time and approximately 0.28% taken by the ten largest. This sample was included in a study of technical replicates of blood from a few donors. This CDR3 comprises 19 residues. V lost 0 bases to trimming and J lost 1 base, with 19 bases between them. Germline V CDR1 and CDR2: LGHNA, YNFKEQ. The material sequenced was T cells isolated from PBMCs. The chain couples TRBV4-2 to TRBJ1-3; D gene unclear. This clonotype originated in a human donor in good health. The CDR3 DNA sequence: TGTGCCAGCAGCCAAGATAGGGCAGCGGCGGGTTATTCTGGAAACACCATATATTTT. It specifies CASSQDRAAAGYSGNTIYF.